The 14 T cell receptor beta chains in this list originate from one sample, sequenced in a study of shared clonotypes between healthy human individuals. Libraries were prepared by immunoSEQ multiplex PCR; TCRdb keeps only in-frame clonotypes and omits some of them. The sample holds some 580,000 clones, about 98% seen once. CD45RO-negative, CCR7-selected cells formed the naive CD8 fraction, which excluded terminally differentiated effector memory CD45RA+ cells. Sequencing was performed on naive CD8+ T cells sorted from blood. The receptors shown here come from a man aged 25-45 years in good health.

The chain's CDR3 is CSVLKWTGEGADTQYF. CDR3 in DNA: TGCAGCGTTCTCAAGTGGACAGGGGAAGGGGCAGATACGCAGTATTTT. V and J are TRBV29-1 and TRBJ2-3; 9 bases agree with TRBD1. Germline CDR1 reads SQVTM; CDR2 reads ANQGSEA. The CDR3 is 16 amino acids. V lost 5 bases to trimming and J lost 4 bases; unmatched junction nucleotides: 13.

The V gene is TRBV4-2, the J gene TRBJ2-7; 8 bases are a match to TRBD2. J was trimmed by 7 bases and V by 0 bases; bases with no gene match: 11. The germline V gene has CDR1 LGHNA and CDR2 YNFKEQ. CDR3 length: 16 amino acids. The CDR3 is CASSQDWSGTRREQYF. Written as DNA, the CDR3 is TGTGCCAGCAGCCAAGATTGGTCCGGGACTAGGAGAGAGCAGTACTTC.

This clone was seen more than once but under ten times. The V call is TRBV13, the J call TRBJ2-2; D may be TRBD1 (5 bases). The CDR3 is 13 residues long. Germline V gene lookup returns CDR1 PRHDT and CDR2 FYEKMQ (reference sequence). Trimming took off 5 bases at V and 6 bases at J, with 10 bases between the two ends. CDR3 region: CASSLGHPGELFF. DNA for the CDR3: TGTGCCAGCAGCCTCGGACATCCCGGGGAGCTGTTTTTT.

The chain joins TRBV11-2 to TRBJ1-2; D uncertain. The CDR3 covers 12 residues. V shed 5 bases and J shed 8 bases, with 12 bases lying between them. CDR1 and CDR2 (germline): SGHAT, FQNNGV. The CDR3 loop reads CASSPDTLGYTF. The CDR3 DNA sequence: TGTGCCAGCAGCCCCGACACCTTAGGCTACACCTTC.

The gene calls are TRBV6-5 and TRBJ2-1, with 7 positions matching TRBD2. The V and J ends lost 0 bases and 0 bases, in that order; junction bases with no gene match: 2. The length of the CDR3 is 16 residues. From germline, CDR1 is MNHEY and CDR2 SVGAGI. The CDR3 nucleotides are TGTGCCAGCAGTTACTCCCGGGAGGTCTCCTACAATGAGCAGTTCTTC. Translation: CASSYSREVSYNEQFF.

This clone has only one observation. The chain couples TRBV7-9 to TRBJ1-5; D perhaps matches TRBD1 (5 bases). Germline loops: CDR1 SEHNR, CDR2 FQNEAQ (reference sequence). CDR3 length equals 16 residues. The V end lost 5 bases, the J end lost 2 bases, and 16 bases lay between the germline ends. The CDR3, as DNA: TGTGCCAGCAGCCTGGGGGTCCCGAGTGGCAATCAGCCCCAGCATTTT. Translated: CASSLGVPSGNQPQHF.

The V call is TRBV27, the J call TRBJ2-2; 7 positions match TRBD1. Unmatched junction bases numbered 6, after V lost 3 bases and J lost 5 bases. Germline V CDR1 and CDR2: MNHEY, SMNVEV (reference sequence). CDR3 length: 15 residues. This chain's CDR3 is CASSLRPTGTGELFF. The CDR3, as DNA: TGTGCCAGCAGTTTGCGCCCGACAGGGACCGGGGAGCTGTTTTTT.

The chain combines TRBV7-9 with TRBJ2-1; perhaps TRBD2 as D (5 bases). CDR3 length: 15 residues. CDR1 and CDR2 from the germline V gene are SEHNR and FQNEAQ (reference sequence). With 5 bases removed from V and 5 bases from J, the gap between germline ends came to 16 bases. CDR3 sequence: CASSHSSRPNNEQFF. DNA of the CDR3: TGTGCCAGCAGCCATTCTAGCAGACCAAACAATGAGCAGTTCTTC.

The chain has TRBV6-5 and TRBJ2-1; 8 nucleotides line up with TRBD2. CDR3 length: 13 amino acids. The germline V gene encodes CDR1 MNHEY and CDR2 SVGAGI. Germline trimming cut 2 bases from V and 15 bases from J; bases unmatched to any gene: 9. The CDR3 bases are TGTGCCAGCAGTTACGCTAGCGGGTTACCGATGTTCTTC. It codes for CASSYASGLPMFF.

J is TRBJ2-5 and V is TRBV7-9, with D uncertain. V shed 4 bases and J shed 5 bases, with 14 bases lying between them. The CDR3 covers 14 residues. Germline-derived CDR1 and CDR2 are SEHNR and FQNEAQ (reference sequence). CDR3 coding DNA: TGTGCCAGCAGCTCAAGTGCACCAATGGAGACCCAGTACTTC. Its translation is CASSSSAPMETQYF.

This chain's CDR3 is CASSRTGSTDTQYF. The CDR3 DNA follows: TGTGCCAGCAGCCGGACAGGGAGCACAGATACGCAGTATTTT. The chain couples TRBV14 to TRBJ2-3; 8 nucleotides align to TRBD1. Germline V gene lookup returns CDR1 SGHDN and CDR2 FVKESK. V lost 4 bases to trimming and J lost 0 bases; unmatched junction nucleotides: 0. The length of the CDR3 is 14 residues.

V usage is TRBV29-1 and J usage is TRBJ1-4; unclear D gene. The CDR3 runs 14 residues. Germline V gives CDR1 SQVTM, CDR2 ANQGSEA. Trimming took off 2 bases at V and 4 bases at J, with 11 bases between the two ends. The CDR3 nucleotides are TGCAGCGTTGAACTGCCGGGCGATAATGAAAAACTGTTTTTT. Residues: CSVELPGDNEKLFF.

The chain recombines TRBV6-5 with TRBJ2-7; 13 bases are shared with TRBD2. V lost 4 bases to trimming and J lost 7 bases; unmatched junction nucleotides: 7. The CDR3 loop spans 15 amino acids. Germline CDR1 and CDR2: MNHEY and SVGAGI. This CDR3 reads CASSLQGLAGNEQYF. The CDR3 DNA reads TGTGCCAGCAGTTTACAGGGACTAGCGGGGAATGAGCAGTACTTC.

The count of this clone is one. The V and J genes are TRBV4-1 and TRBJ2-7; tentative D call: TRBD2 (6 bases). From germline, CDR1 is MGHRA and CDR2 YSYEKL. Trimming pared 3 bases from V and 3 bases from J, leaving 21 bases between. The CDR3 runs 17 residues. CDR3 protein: CASSHPDGGVGNYEQYF. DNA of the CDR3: TGCGCCAGCAGCCACCCGGACGGGGGAGTGGGGAACTACGAGCAGTACTTC.